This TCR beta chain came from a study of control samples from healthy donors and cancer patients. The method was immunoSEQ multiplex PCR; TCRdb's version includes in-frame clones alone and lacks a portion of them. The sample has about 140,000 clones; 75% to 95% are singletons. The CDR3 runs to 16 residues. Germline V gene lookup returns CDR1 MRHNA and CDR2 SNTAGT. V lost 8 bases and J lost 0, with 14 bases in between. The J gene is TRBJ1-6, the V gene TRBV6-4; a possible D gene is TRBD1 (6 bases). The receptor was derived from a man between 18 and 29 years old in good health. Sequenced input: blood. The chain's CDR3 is CASRTDQSSYNSPLHF. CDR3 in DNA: TGTGCCAGCCGGACAGACCAGAGCTCCTATAATTCACCCCTCCACTTT.